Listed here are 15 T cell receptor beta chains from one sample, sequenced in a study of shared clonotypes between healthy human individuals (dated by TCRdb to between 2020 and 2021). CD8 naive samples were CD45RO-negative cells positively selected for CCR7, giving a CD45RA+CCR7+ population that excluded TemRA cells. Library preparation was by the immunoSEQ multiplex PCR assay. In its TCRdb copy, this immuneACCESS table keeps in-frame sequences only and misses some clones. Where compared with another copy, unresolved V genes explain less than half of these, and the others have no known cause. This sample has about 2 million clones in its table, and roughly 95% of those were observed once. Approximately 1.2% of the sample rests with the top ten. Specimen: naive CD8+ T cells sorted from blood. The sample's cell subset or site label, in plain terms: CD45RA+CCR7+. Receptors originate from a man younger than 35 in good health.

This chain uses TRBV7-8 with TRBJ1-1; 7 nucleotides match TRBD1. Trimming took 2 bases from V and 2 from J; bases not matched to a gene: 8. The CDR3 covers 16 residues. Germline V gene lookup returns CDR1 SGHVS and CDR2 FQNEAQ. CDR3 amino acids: CASSLPQGLSNTEAFF. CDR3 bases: TGTGCCAGCAGCTTACCACAGGGGCTGTCAAACACTGAAGCTTTCTTT. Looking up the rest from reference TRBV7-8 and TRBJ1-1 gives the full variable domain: GAGVSQSPRYKVAKRGQDVALRCDPISGHVSLFWYQQALGQGPEFLTYFQNEAQLDKSGLPSDRFFAERPEGSVSTLKIQRTQQEDSAVYLCASSLPQGLSNTEAFFGQGTRLTVV.

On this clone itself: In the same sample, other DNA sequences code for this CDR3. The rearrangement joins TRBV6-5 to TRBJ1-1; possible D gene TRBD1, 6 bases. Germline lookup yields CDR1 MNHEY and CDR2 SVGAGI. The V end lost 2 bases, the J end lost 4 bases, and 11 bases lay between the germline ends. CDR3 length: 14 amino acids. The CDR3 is CASSYGGLGTEAFF. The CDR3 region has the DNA TGTGCCAGCAGTTACGGGGGGCTCGGCACTGAAGCTTTCTTT.

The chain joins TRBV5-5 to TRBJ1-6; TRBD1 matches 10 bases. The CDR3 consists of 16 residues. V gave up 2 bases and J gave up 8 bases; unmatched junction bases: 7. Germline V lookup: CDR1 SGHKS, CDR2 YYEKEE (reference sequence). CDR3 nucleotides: TGTGCCAGCAGCTTTTCGACAGGGGGCTCTCATTCACCCCTCCACTTT. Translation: CASSFSTGGSHSPLHF.

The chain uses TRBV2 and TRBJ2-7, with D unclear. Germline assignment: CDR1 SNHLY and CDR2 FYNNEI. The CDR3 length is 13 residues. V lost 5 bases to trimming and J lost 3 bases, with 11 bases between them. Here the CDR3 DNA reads TGTGCCAGCAGTTACGCCTCCAACTACGAGCAGTACTTC. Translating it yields CASSYASNYEQYF.

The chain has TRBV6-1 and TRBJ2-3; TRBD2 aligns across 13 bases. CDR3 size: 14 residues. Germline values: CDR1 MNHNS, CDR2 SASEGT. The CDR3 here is CAVRTSGRWDTQYF. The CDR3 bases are TGTGCGGTCAGGACTAGCGGGAGATGGGATACGCAGTATTTT.

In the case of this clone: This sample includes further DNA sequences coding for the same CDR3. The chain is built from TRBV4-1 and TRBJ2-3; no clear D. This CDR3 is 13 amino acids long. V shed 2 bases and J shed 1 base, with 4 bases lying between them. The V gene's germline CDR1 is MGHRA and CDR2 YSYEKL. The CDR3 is CASSQIGTDTQYF. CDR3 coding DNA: TGCGCCAGCAGCCAAATCGGCACAGATACGCAGTATTTT.

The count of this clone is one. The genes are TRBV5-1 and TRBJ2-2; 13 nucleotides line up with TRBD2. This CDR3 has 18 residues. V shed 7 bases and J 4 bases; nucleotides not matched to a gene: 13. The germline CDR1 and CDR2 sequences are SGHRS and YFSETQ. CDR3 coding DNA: TGCGCCAGCCAGGAGTTCGGACTAGCGGGGGACCTCACCGGGGAGCTGTTTTTT. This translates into CASQEFGLAGDLTGELFF.

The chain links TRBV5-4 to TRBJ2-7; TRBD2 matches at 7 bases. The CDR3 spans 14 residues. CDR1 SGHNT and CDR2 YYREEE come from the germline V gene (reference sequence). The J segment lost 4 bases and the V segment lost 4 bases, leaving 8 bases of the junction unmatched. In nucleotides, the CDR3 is TGTGCCAGCAGCCCGGGGGGTATGGTTTACGAGCAGTACTTC. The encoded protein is CASSPGGMVYEQYF.

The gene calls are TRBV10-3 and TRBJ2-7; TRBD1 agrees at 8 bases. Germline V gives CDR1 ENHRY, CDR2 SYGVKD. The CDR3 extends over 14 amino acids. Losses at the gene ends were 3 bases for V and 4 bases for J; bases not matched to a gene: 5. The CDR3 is CAISDPDRAYEQYF. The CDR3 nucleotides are TGTGCCATCAGTGATCCGGACAGGGCGTACGAGCAGTACTTC.

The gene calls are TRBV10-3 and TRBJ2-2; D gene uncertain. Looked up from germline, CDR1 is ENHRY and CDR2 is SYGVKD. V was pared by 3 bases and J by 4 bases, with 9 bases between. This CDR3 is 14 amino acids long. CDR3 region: CAISDTEATGELFF. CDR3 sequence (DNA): TGTGCCATCAGTGATACAGAGGCCACCGGGGAGCTGTTTTTT.

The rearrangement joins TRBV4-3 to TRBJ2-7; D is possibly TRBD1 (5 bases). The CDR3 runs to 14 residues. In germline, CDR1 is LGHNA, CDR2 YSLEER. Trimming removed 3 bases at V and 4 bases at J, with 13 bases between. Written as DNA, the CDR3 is TGCGCCAGCAGCCACGCTACAGGACGGTACGAGCAGTACTTC. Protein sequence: CASSHATGRYEQYF.

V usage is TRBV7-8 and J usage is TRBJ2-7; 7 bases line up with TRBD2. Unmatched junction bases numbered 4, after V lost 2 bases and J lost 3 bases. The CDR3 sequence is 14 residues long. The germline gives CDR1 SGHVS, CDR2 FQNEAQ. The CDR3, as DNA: TGTGCCAGCAGCTTAATCAGCGGGAACTACGAGCAGTACTTC. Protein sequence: CASSLISGNYEQYF.

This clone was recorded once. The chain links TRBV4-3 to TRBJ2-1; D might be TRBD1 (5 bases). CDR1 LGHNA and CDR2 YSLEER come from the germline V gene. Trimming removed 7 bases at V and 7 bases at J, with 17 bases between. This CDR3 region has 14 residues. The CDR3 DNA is TGCGCCAGCAAAAATCAGGGTCCGGATAATGAGCAGTTCTTC. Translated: CASKNQGPDNEQFF.

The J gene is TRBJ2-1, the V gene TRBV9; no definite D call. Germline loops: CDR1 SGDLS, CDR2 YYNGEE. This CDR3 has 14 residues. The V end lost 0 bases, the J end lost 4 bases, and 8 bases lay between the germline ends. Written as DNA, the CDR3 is TGTGCCAGCAGCGTAGAGGCCGATTACAATGAGCAGTTCTTC. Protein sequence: CASSVEADYNEQFF.

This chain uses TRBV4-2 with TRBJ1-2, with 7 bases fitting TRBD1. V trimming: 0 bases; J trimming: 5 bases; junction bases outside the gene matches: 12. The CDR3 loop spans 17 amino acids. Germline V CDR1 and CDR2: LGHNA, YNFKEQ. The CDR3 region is CASSQDVLKGAIYGYTF. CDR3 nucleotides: TGTGCCAGCAGCCAAGATGTGTTGAAGGGGGCGATTTATGGCTACACCTTC.